The 30 T cell receptor beta chains presented below share a single source sample, sequenced in a study of glioma-infiltrating T cells after dendritic cell vaccination. Stated time point: after dendritic cell vaccination, including at tumor progression/relapse. Assay used: immunoSEQ multiplex PCR; TCRdb lists only in-frame clones, some missing. The sample consists of 100,000 or so clones, 85% to 90% of them appearing once. Sequenced here: blood, sampled after dendritic cell vaccination. The receptors originated from a human donor with glioblastoma.

The chain is built from TRBV30 and TRBJ2-7, with a weak D call TRBD2 (6 bases). There are 14 residues in the CDR3. CDR1 is GTSNPN and CDR2 is SVGIG in the germline V gene (reference sequence). The V end lost 4 bases, the J end lost 4 bases, and 17 bases lay between the germline ends. The CDR3 loop is CAWNRGSREYEQYF. CDR3 DNA: TGTGCCTGGAACCGGGGGTCAAGGGAATACGAGCAGTACTTC. Full variable domain (missing parts from reference TRBV30 and TRBJ2-7): SQTIHQWPATLVQPVGSPLSLECTVEGTSNPNLYWYRQAAGRGLQLLFYSVGIGQISSEVPQNLSASRPQDRQFILSSKKLLLSDSGFYLCAWNRGSREYEQYFGPGTRLTVT.

The V call is TRBV6-1, the J call TRBJ1-5; 7 bases are shared with TRBD1. Germline trimming cut 6 bases from V and 8 bases from J; bases unmatched to any gene: 10. The germline V gene has CDR1 MNHNS and CDR2 SASEGT. The length of the CDR3 is 14 residues. The CDR3 is CASRLDRVLKPQHF. The CDR3 DNA sequence: TGTGCCAGCAGACTAGACAGGGTGCTTAAGCCCCAGCATTTT.

The chain couples TRBV6-1 to TRBJ2-1; 11 bases map to TRBD2. Germline trimming cut 3 bases from V and 15 bases from J; bases unmatched to any gene: 7. The germline V gene encodes CDR1 MNHNS and CDR2 SASEGT. This CDR3 has 13 residues. The CDR3 here is CASSDNSGRALFF. The CDR3, as DNA: TGTGCCAGCAGTGACAATAGCGGGAGGGCCCTGTTCTTC.

The chain combines TRBV29-1 with TRBJ2-1, with TRBD2 identical over 13 bases. The CDR3 totals 15 residues. The V gene end was trimmed by 5 bases and the J gene end by 3 bases; junction bases not matched to a gene: 4. The germline gives CDR1 SQVTM, CDR2 ANQGSEA. The CDR3 nucleotides read TGCAGCGTTACTAGCGGGAGGGGTGGCTACAATGAGCAGTTCTTC. Translated, it gives CSVTSGRGGYNEQFF.

The chain couples TRBV7-2 to TRBJ2-1; no reliable D call. Germline V lookup: CDR1 SGHTA, CDR2 FQGNSA. The germline V and J ends were trimmed by 5 bases and 8 bases, with 13 bases remaining between them. This CDR3 contains 13 residues. The CDR3: CASSVQAGDEQFF. The CDR3 nucleotides read TGTGCCAGCAGCGTCCAGGCCGGCGATGAGCAGTTCTTC.

The V call is TRBV27, the J call TRBJ2-7; 11 bases are a match to TRBD2. V shed 5 bases and J 2 bases; nucleotides not matched to a gene: 5. Germline loops: CDR1 MNHEY, CDR2 SMNVEV (reference sequence). This CDR3 has 15 amino acids. CDR3: CASSPLAGGPYEQYF. The CDR3 DNA is TGTGCCAGCAGTCCTTTAGCGGGAGGGCCCTACGAGCAGTACTTC.

The genes are TRBV2 and TRBJ1-1; D unresolved. CDR1 and CDR2 (germline): SNHLY, FYNNEI. Between the trimmed V and J ends, which lost 2 bases and 1 base, there was a span of 14 bases. The CDR3 is made up of 16 amino acids. The CDR3 region is CASSESGWRSNTEAFF. For the CDR3, the DNA is TGTGCCAGCAGTGAATCCGGGTGGAGATCGAACACTGAAGCTTTCTTT.

V usage is TRBV5-8 and J usage is TRBJ1-1, with 8 bases lining up with TRBD1. CDR1 and CDR2 from the germline V gene are SGHTS and YDEGEE. The V and J ends lost 9 bases and 1 base, in that order; junction bases with no gene match: 5. This CDR3 contains 13 residues. This CDR3 is CAMDREKNTEAFF. The CDR3 nucleotides read TGTGCCATGGACAGGGAGAAGAACACTGAAGCTTTCTTT.

This sequence joins TRBV30 and TRBJ1-1; a weak D match, TRBD1 (6 bases). CDR1 is GTSNPN and CDR2 is SVGIG in the germline V gene (reference sequence). V was clipped by 3 bases and J by 6 bases, with 17 bases between them. The CDR3 sequence is 14 residues long. This CDR3 is CAWRPSDRRAEAFF. As DNA, the CDR3 is TGTGCCTGGAGACCTTCTGACAGGCGCGCTGAAGCTTTCTTT.

The chain recombines TRBV4-2 with TRBJ2-7; the match to TRBD2 covers 11 bases. The CDR3 length is 14 residues. Germline V gene data show CDR1 as LGHNA and CDR2 as YNFKEQ. Trimming at V came to 3 bases and at J to 3 bases, leaving 1 base not matched to a gene. CDR3 amino acids: CASSQGLADYEQYF. The CDR3 nucleotides read TGTGCCAGCAGCCAGGGACTAGCGGACTACGAGCAGTACTTC.

The chain joins TRBV11-3 to TRBJ2-7; the D is unclear. The CDR3 covers 12 residues. From germline, CDR1 is SGHNT and CDR2 YENEEA. V was clipped by 2 bases and J by 3 bases, with 5 bases between them. The CDR3 here is CASSLNSYEQYF. The CDR3 bases are TGTGCCAGCAGCTTAAACAGCTACGAGCAGTACTTC.

V and J are TRBV6-4 and TRBJ1-2, with 7 nucleotides matching TRBD1. Germline loops: CDR1 MRHNA, CDR2 SNTAGT. Germline trimming cut 6 bases from V and 4 bases from J; bases unmatched to any gene: 8. CDR3 length: 14 amino acids. Here the CDR3 reads CASRDLTGIYGYTF. The CDR3 DNA is TGTGCCAGCAGAGACCTGACAGGGATCTATGGCTACACCTTC.

This chain joins TRBV11-2 and TRBJ1-1; D is ambiguous. Per germline, CDR1 SGHAT and CDR2 FQNNGV. This CDR3 contains 13 residues. Trimming pared 1 base from V and 1 base from J, leaving 4 bases between. CDR3 DNA sequence: TGTGCCAGCAGCTTAGCACAGAACACTGAAGCTTTCTTT. Translation: CASSLAQNTEAFF.

The chain combines TRBV28 with TRBJ2-1; a possible D gene is TRBD2 (7 bases). The germline V gene has CDR1 MDHEN and CDR2 SYDVKM. The V end was cut by 7 bases, the J end by 6 bases, with 16 bases between. This CDR3 has 14 residues. The CDR3 here is CASTTIAGANEQFF. The CDR3 DNA reads TGTGCCAGCACCACTATCGCGGGGGCCAATGAGCAGTTCTTC.

V usage is TRBV9 and J usage is TRBJ2-3; tentative D call: TRBD2 (5 bases). The CDR3 has 15 amino acids. Germline V gives CDR1 SGDLS, CDR2 YYNGEE. V lost 0 bases to trimming and J lost 4 bases, with 12 bases between them. The CDR3 nucleotides are TGTGCCAGCAGCGTAGCCCCGGGAACGCCAGATACGCAGTATTTT. Protein: CASSVAPGTPDTQYF.

The chain employs TRBV4-2 and TRBJ2-7; no clear D gene. CDR1 and CDR2 from the germline V gene are LGHNA and YNFKEQ. Trimming removed 0 bases from V and 5 bases from J, with 11 bases in between. The CDR3 covers 14 residues. The chain's CDR3 is CASSQDITPHEQYF. CDR3 in DNA: TGTGCCAGCAGCCAAGATATTACACCCCACGAGCAGTACTTC.

The J gene is TRBJ2-2, the V gene TRBV5-5, with 9 bases matching TRBD1. This CDR3 has 17 residues. J lost 3 bases, V lost 5 bases, and 11 bases had no gene match. From germline, CDR1 is SGHKS and CDR2 YYEKEE (reference sequence). The CDR3 region has the DNA TGTGCCAGCAGAGATACTACAGGGGGCGTAGACACCGGGGAGCTGTTTTTT. This sequence encodes CASRDTTGGVDTGELFF.

V usage is TRBV25-1 and J usage is TRBJ2-7; the D gene is possibly TRBD2 (5 bases). The germline V gene has CDR1 MGHDK and CDR2 SYGVNS. V was clipped by 5 bases and J by 2 bases, with 10 bases between them. This CDR3 has 13 amino acids. This chain's CDR3 is CASSPGLAYEQYF. The CDR3 DNA follows: TGTGCCAGCAGTCCTGGACTGGCCTACGAGCAGTACTTC.

The chain is built from TRBV7-3 and TRBJ2-2; 8 bases fit TRBD1. This CDR3 has 15 residues. CDR1 is SGHTA and CDR2 is FQGTGA in the germline V gene. Unmatched junction bases numbered 2, after V lost 1 base and J lost 4 bases. This CDR3 reads CASSLITGGTGELFF. In nucleotides, the CDR3 is TGTGCCAGCAGCTTAATAACAGGGGGCACCGGGGAGCTGTTTTTT.

This chain uses TRBV30 with TRBJ1-1; 7 positions match TRBD1. The CDR3 totals 15 residues. V trimming: 3 bases; J trimming: 0 bases; junction bases outside the gene matches: 7. CDR1 GTSNPN and CDR2 SVGIG come from the germline V gene (reference sequence). In DNA form, the CDR3 reads TGTGCCTGGAGGGGAGGACAGGCCATGAACACTGAAGCTTTCTTT. The encoded protein is CAWRGGQAMNTEAFF.

The CDR3 region has the DNA TGTGCCAGCAGTCTACTGGACTTTTACAATGAGCAGTTCTTC. As protein: CASSLLDFYNEQFF. The chain combines TRBV6-1 with TRBJ2-1, with D possibly TRBD2 on 5 matching bases. The V gene lost 5 bases and the J gene lost 4 bases, with 12 bases spanning the gap. Germline V gives CDR1 MNHNS, CDR2 SASEGT. This CDR3 has 14 amino acids.

The V gene is TRBV13, the J gene TRBJ2-3; 7 bases align to TRBD2. The CDR3 length is 18 residues. CDR1 and CDR2 from the germline V gene are PRHDT and FYEKMQ (reference sequence). J lost 0 bases, V lost 5 bases, and 14 bases had no gene match. CDR3 region: CASSTHRRLAKSTDTQYF. The CDR3 DNA follows: TGTGCCAGCAGCACCCACCGACGACTAGCAAAGAGCACAGATACGCAGTATTTT.

The chain joins TRBV9 to TRBJ2-7; D is possibly TRBD2 (5 bases). Germline V gene sequence: CDR1 SGDLS, CDR2 YYNGEE. V lost 4 bases, J lost 2 bases, and 13 bases lay in between. There are 14 residues in the CDR3. CDR3: CASSLDSVPYEQYF. DNA for the CDR3: TGTGCCAGCAGCTTAGATAGCGTCCCCTACGAGCAGTACTTC.

The V call is TRBV9, the J call TRBJ1-4, with 7 positions matching TRBD1. The V segment lost 3 bases and the J segment 6 bases; nucleotides outside the gene matches: 8. CDR1 is SGDLS, CDR2 YYNGEE, per germline. The CDR3 runs 15 residues. The CDR3: CASSAGGQVYEKLFF. The CDR3 DNA is TGTGCCAGCAGCGCAGGGGGACAAGTCTATGAAAAACTGTTTTTT.

The chain recombines TRBV13 with TRBJ1-2, with D perhaps TRBD1 (5 bases). V was clipped by 4 bases and J by 7 bases, with 19 bases between them. CDR1 and CDR2 (germline): PRHDT, FYEKMQ (reference sequence). The CDR3 loop spans 15 amino acids. The CDR3 DNA reads as TGTGCCAGCAGCTCCAGACAGAGATTAAACGGTGGCTACACCTTC. Residues: CASSSRQRLNGGYTF.

The V call is TRBV5-1, the J call TRBJ2-7; D might be TRBD2 (6 bases). The CDR3 spans 14 residues. V was trimmed by 3 bases and J by 6 bases, leaving 16 bases between them. Per germline, CDR1 SGHRS and CDR2 YFSETQ. The CDR3 coding sequence is TGCGCCAGCAGCTCTGGCGGGATGGGATCCGAGCAGTACTTC. Translation gives CASSSGGMGSEQYF.

To note about this clone: The identical CDR3 is also encoded by other nucleotide sequences in the sample. The J gene is TRBJ1-5, the V gene TRBV6-1; 8 positions match TRBD1. The CDR3 contains 14 residues. Losses at the gene ends were 4 bases for V and 4 bases for J; bases not matched to a gene: 3. The germline V gene has CDR1 MNHNS and CDR2 SASEGT. The CDR3 DNA is TGTGCCAGCAGTGTCAACAGGGGGAATCAGCCCCAGCATTTT. Translated: CASSVNRGNQPQHF.

This clone was seen just once. This chain links TRBV10-2 with TRBJ1-5; D is unclear. CDR1 is WSHSY, CDR2 SAAADI, per germline. The V end was cut by 0 bases, the J end by 7 bases, with 7 bases between. The CDR3 extends over 13 amino acids. The chain's CDR3 is CASSESRSQPQHF. The CDR3 DNA is TGCGCCAGCAGTGAGTCAAGAAGCCAGCCCCAGCATTTT.

The genes are TRBV7-2 and TRBJ2-3, with 11 bases identical to TRBD2. With V trimmed by 1 base and J by 8 bases, 8 bases remained unmatched. The CDR3 consists of 16 residues. CDR1 is SGHTA and CDR2 is FQGNSA in the germline V gene. For the CDR3, the DNA is TGTGCCAGCAGCTTAGTCGCGGGACTAGCGGCTGTTACGCAGTATTTT. Residues: CASSLVAGLAAVTQYF.

The V and J genes are TRBV18 and TRBJ2-5, with 8 bases identical to TRBD1. The CDR3 sequence is 16 residues long. Germline loops: CDR1 KGHSH, CDR2 LQKENI. V gave up 0 bases and J gave up 2 bases; unmatched junction bases: 5. This CDR3 reads CASSPPSRGLQETQYF. Here the CDR3 DNA reads TGTGCCAGCTCACCACCGTCCAGGGGGCTGCAAGAGACCCAGTACTTC.